This T cell receptor beta chain was obtained from a study of T cells after yellow fever vaccination. A 5'RACE template-switching step, the method used to make TCR cDNA, added a universal primer site and UMIs. TCRdb called the 5' RACE reads again in MiXCR, with one record for every CDR3 protein. The data contain about 630,000 distinct CDR3 sequences, 12% of them singletons. Of note for this clonotype: No antigen is known for it.

Study outcomes and limitations: Abundant contaminating clonotypes from the bulk population could appear in FACS-sorted repertoires. Primary-vaccination clones mostly resurfaced post-booster (96% CD4, approximately 87% CD8).

The sequences come from PBMCs, collected on the day of the yellow fever booster vaccination. The receptor was derived from a young man who received the YFV17D yellow fever vaccine.

The CDR3 bases are TGTGCCAGCAGCGCCCACTCTTGGACCCAGAGGGGGGAGCTGTTTTTT. Amino acid sequence: CASSAHSWTQRGELFF. This sequence joins TRBV6-2 or TRBV6-3 and TRBJ2-2; D is undetermined. CDR1 MNHEY and CDR2 SVGEGT come from the germline V gene. The CDR3 sequence is 16 residues long. The ends were cut back, 6 bases at V and 8 bases at J, with 22 bases in the middle.